The rows below give T cell receptor beta chains drawn from one sample of a study of T cells in localized non-small cell lung cancer. The data were produced by immunoSEQ multiplex PCR, yet TCRdb's version contains in-frame clones alone and is incomplete. Among 20,000 or so clones listed, around 90% were seen once. Sequenced material: peripheral blood, taken before any cancer treatment. The receptor source for this set is a male donor older than 55 with stage I squamous cell lung carcinoma. CDR3s include the opening cysteine and the closing phenylalanine or tryptophan. The D gene is left open where the match is weak. For some rows the clone size is stated as once, few or many, or as a class when expanded; others skip it.

NA	TRBV4-1	TRBJ1-4	TRBD1	TGCGCCAGCAGCCTTCAACCAGGGGGCAAGGAAAAACTGTTTTTT	CASSLQPGGKEKLFF
NA	TRBV6-6	TRBJ1-2	NA	TGTGCCAGCAGTTCCGGGGGAGGCTATGGCTACACCTTC	CASSSGGGYGYTF
NA	TRBV5-1	TRBJ1-4	NA	TGCGCCAGCAGCTTGACCGCAGGATGGGCAACAACTAATGAAAAACTGTTTTTT	CASSLTAGWATTNEKLFF
NA	TRBV6-1	TRBJ2-3	NA	TGTGCCAGCAGTGTTAAGAGGGATACGCAGTATTTT	CASSVKRDTQYF
NA	TRBV7-6	TRBJ2-7	NA	TGTGCCAGCAGTTCAGGGAGGCAGGTCGGCGTGTCCTACGAGCAGTACTTC	CASSSGRQVGVSYEQYF
NA	TRBV19	TRBJ1-5	NA	TGTGCCAGTAGTCCCACATGGGGCAATCAGCCCCAGCATTTT	CASSPTWGNQPQHF
NA	TRBV5-4	TRBJ1-1	NA	TGTGCCAGCAGATCCTGGCGCAGCCAGGTCACTGAAGCTTTCTTT	CASRSWRSQVTEAFF
NA	TRBV18	TRBJ2-5	TRBD1	TGTGCCAGCTCACCGGGACAGGGAGGTGTTGAGACCCAGTACTTC	CASSPGQGGVETQYF
few	TRBV21-1	TRBJ2-1	NA	TGTGCCAGCAGCAAAGAAAGAGACAGCTACAATGAGCAGTTCTTC	CASSKERDSYNEQFF
NA	TRBV6-5	TRBJ1-1	TRBD1	TGTGCCAGCAGGGACAGGGGGGCATGGAACACTGAAGCTTTCTTT	CASRDRGAWNTEAFF
NA	TRBV11-2	TRBJ1-1	NA	TGTGCCAGCAGCTTCGGGCCTGGGACTGAAGCTTTCTTT	CASSFGPGTEAFF
NA	TRBV28	TRBJ1-1	NA	TGTGCCAGCAGTCGAGGGACGACCCCTTATGAAGCTTTCTTT	CASSRGTTPYEAFF
NA	TRBV27	TRBJ1-1	NA	TGTGCCAGCAGTTTAGATAGGGTACGAGCCCTAGGAATGAACACTGAAGCTTTCTTT	CASSLDRVRALGMNTEAFF
once	TRBV27	TRBJ1-6	NA	TGTGCCAGCAGTTTATTTCGGGATTCACCCCTCCACTTT	CASSLFRDSPLHF
NA	TRBV18	TRBJ1-4	NA	TGTGCCAGCTCACTCCTGAGGGGGGCAACTAATGAAAAACTGTTTTTT	CASSLLRGATNEKLFF
once	TRBV19	TRBJ2-3	NA	TGTGCCAGTACAGGTGGCACAGATACGCAGTATTTT	CASTGGTDTQYF
few	TRBV5-1	TRBJ2-5	NA	TGCGCCAGCAGCTTGGATGGCCTGGGTGGGGAGACCCAGTACTTC	CASSLDGLGGETQYF
NA	TRBV30	TRBJ1-1	NA	TGTGCCTGGAGTATAAGAAGGGCAGGCGACCTGAACACTGAAGCTTTCTTT	CAWSIRRAGDLNTEAFF
NA	TRBV10-3	TRBJ1-1	NA	TGTGCCATCAGTGAATATTCGGGGCAGGTGGGGACTGAAGCTTTCTTT	CAISEYSGQVGTEAFF
NA	TRBV30	TRBJ2-6	NA	TGTGCCTGGGGTGGAGAGGCCAACGTCCTGACTTTC	CAWGGEANVLTF
NA	TRBV7-9	TRBJ1-6	TRBD1	TGTGCCAGCAGCGCGACAGGGTGGGCTTCACCCCTCCACTTT	CASSATGWASPLHF
NA	TRBV27	TRBJ2-2	TRBD1	TGTGCCAGCAGTTCTAACAGGGGAACCGGGGAGCTGTTTTTT	CASSSNRGTGELFF
NA	TRBV10-2	TRBJ2-7	TRBD1	TGCGCCAGCAGTGAGTCTTTCAGGACAGGGCTCACCTACGAGCAGTACTTC	CASSESFRTGLTYEQYF
NA	TRBV27	TRBJ1-2	NA	TGTGCCAGCAGTTTATCTGGGGGGAGATCTAACTATGGCTACACCTTC	CASSLSGGRSNYGYTF
NA	TRBV7-9	TRBJ1-5	NA	TGTGCCAGCAGCTTAGTGGGCCCCACCTCGCATCAGCCCCAGCATTTT	CASSLVGPTSHQPQHF
NA	TRBV5-4	TRBJ2-5	NA	TGTGCCAGCAGCTTGGGCGAACAAGAGACCCAGTACTTC	CASSLGEQETQYF
NA	TRBV5-6	TRBJ2-5	NA	TGTGCCAGCAGCTTTACAACAGGAGCGGAGACCCAGTACTTC	CASSFTTGAETQYF
NA	TRBV18	TRBJ1-3	NA	TGTGCCAGCTCAGCGGAGGGGGGAAACACCATATATTTT	CASSAEGGNTIYF
NA	TRBV11-3	TRBJ2-7	NA	TGTGCCAGCAGCTTAGGGACAGACCCCACCGAGCAGTACTTC	CASSLGTDPTEQYF
NA	TRBV7-8	TRBJ1-1	NA	TGTGCTAGCAGCTTAGACAGGATCACTGAAGCTTTCTTT	CASSLDRITEAFF
NA	TRBV19	TRBJ1-3	NA	TGTGCCAGTAGCCCACCGGGCCTACTGGCTGGAAACACCATATATTTT	CASSPPGLLAGNTIYF
few	TRBV30	TRBJ1-6	NA	TGTGCCTGGAGGACCCGGACGGATTCACCCCTCCACTTT	CAWRTRTDSPLHF
NA	TRBV5-1	TRBJ2-7	NA	TGCGCCAGCAGGGTGACTGAAAACTCCTACGAGCAGTACTTC	CASRVTENSYEQYF
NA	TRBV6-4	TRBJ1-2	NA	TGTGCCAGCAGAGGACAGTCTACTGGCTACACCTTC	CASRGQSTGYTF
NA	TRBV2	TRBJ1-1	NA	TGTGCCAGCAGTGACAGAATGGGAACTGAAGCTTTCTTT	CASSDRMGTEAFF
NA	TRBV18	TRBJ2-7	TRBD2	TGTGCCAGCTCACCACGTGATAGCGGGGGTGGGGCCGAGCAGTACTTC	CASSPRDSGGGAEQYF
NA	TRBV11-2	TRBJ1-6	TRBD1	TGTGCCAGCAGCACTTCCGGGACAGTAAGTCCACCCCTCCACTTT	CASSTSGTVSPPLHF
NA	TRBV6-6	TRBJ1-2	NA	TGTGCCAGCAGTTCATTTCGGAACTATGGCTACACCTTC	CASSSFRNYGYTF
NA	TRBV7-2	TRBJ1-2	NA	TGTGCCAGCAGTTCACTACAGGGATTAAAGTATGGCTACACCTTC	CASSSLQGLKYGYTF
NA	TRBV27	TRBJ2-7	NA	TGTGCCAGCAGTTCTCGAATTGGATCCTCCTACGAGCAGTACTTC	CASSSRIGSSYEQYF
once	TRBV5-1	TRBJ1-4	TRBD1	TGCGCCAGCAGCGCCGGGACAGGGGGTGAAAAACTGTTTTTT	CASSAGTGGEKLFF
NA	TRBV19	TRBJ1-1	NA	TGTGCCAGTTCCTATCAACGGACGGTAAACACTGAAGCTTTCTTT	CASSYQRTVNTEAFF
NA	TRBV30	TRBJ1-2	NA	TGTGCCTGGAGTGCTCCGGCGGGGCGAAACTATGGCTACACCTTC	CAWSAPAGRNYGYTF
NA	TRBV7-9	TRBJ1-4	NA	TGTGCCAGCAGTCATGGCGACAGACAGAATGAAAAACTGTTTTTT	CASSHGDRQNEKLFF
NA	TRBV15	TRBJ2-7	TRBD1	TGTGCCACCAGCAGAGACCGGACAGGGGGCATAAACGAGCAGTACTTC	CATSRDRTGGINEQYF
NA	TRBV19	TRBJ2-2	TRBD2	TGTGCCAGTAGTATAGAAAGACTAGCGGGGGCCCGAGTCACCGGGGAGCTGTTTTTT	CASSIERLAGARVTGELFF
NA	TRBV27	TRBJ1-6	NA	TGTGCCAGCAGTTTATCGGCCTCTAAGCCCCTCCACTTT	CASSLSASKPLHF
NA	TRBV18	TRBJ2-7	NA	TGTGCCAGCTCACAAGATTATAGGCGGGCCTACGAGCAGTACTTC	CASSQDYRRAYEQYF
NA	TRBV2	TRBJ1-1	NA	TGTGCCAGCAGGAGGGGCGGACCCACTGAAGCTTTCTTT	CASRRGGPTEAFF
NA	TRBV11-2	TRBJ1-2	NA	TGTGCCAGCAGCTTCCCTGGGGGAGGCTATGGCTACACCTTC	CASSFPGGGYGYTF
NA	TRBV6-5	TRBJ2-2	TRBD1	TGTGCCAGCAGTTACGGACAGGAGGACACCGGGGAGCTGTTTTTT	CASSYGQEDTGELFF
NA	TRBV18	TRBJ2-2	TRBD2	TGTGCCAGCTCACCCGGACTAGCGGCTACCGGGGAGCTGTTTTTT	CASSPGLAATGELFF
NA	TRBV28	TRBJ2-5	TRBD2	TGTGCCAGCAGTTTATCTAGCGGGGCCCAAGAGACCCAGTACTTC	CASSLSSGAQETQYF